This T cell receptor (beta chain) comes out of a study of blood T cell repertoires in COVID-19 (dated by TCRdb to the early 2020s). About the investigation overall: Collaborator samples came from the United States, Italy and Spain and covered acute and convalescent phases of COVID-19. Deeply sampled blood TCRbeta repertoires from subjects exposed to, actively infected with, or recovered from COVID-19 were included in the dataset. Where HLA class I and class II types were available, the types were taken from metadata supplied by the sample provider, not from assay-based typing. Nearly every sample came with metadata listing a de-identified subject ID, COVID-19 status, age in years and sex. Samples came from the ongoing ImmuneRACE study (first 160 participants) plus 1,254 subjects from 6 global collaborators. The repertoires were released in a freely available public database intended as a resource for research on the immune response to SARS-CoV-2. The material from the prospective study consisted of cDNA or gDNA derived from T cells, B-cell-depleted T cells, or PBMCs. Beyond this particular receptor, the publication reports: How much clinical and demographic metadata was included differed by source and by participant, and the metadata was provided uncurated.

For this clone: Its antigen specificity is not known. Base qualities are not at hand, and no much larger clone is one base apart.

Each collaborating institution followed its own protocols to collect whole blood in K2EDTA tubes. For TCRbeta analysis, collaborators shipped samples as frozen whole blood, isolated PBMCs, or DNA extracted from either of those sample types. V is cut by 6 bases and J by 2 bases, and the space between the germline ends is 9 bases. According to the germline V gene, CDR1 reads SQVTM and CDR2 reads ANQGSEA. From the cysteine through the phenylalanine, the CDR3 covers 12 amino acids. The only DNA kept is the CDR3, 36 bases in frame from the first base. TCRbeta CDR3 regions were amplified from genomic DNA using the immunoSEQ Assay, a bias-controlled multiplex PCR. In the original analysis: Nucleated cell counts per sample were estimated from amplification of reference gene primers within the assay. Sequence reads were collapsed and filtered to measure the absolute abundance of every unique TCRbeta CDR3 rearrangement. For each sample, productive Simpson clonality was calculated as the square root of Simpson's diversity index over productive rearrangements. TCRdb provides this immuneACCESS table in a form limited to in-frame rearrangements. Some clones are lacking; in checked studies, under half of them reflect an unresolved V gene, and why the rest are absent is not known. V and J calls and clone size are those listed in that table; D and trimming were worked out from the DNA. The sample has some 64,000 clones on record, roughly three quarters of them singletons. Roughly 6.3% of the sample belongs to the ten largest clones.

The chain employs TRBV29-1 and TRBJ2-3; a tentative D match to TRBD2 spans 5 bases. Material for sequencing was peripheral blood. The clonotype was recovered from a woman aged 60-75 years with acute or convalescent COVID-19. The sequenced DNA: TGCAGCGTCACCGGGAACACAGATACGCAGTATTTT. Its protein reads: CSVTGNTDTQYF.